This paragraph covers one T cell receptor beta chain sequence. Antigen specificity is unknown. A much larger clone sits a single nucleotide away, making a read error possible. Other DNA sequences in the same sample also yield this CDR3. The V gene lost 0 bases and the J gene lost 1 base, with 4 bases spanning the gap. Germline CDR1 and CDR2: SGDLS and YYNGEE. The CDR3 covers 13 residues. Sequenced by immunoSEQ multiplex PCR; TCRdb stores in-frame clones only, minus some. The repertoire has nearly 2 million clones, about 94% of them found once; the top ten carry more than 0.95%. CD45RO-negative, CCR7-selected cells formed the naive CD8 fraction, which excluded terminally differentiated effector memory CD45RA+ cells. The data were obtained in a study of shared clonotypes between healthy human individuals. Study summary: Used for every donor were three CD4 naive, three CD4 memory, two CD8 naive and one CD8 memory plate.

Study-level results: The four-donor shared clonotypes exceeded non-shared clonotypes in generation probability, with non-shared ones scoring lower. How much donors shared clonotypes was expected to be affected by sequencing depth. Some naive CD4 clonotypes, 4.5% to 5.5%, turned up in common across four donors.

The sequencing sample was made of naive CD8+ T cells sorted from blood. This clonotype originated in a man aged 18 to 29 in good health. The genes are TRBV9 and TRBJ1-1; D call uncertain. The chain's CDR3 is CASSVVRNTEAFF. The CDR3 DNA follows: TGTGCCAGCAGCGTAGTGAGGAACACTGAAGCTTTCTTT. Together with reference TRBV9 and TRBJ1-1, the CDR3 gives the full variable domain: DSGVTQTPKHLITATGQRVTLRCSPRSGDLSVYWYQQSLDQGLQFLIQYYNGEERAKGNILERFSAQQFPDLHSELNLSSLELGDSALYFCASSVVRNTEAFFGQGTRLTVV.